This note documents a single T cell receptor beta chain sequence. Germline V lookup: CDR1 SGHNT, CDR2 YYREEE (reference sequence). CDR3 length: 19 amino acids. V dropped 4 bases and J dropped 0; count of bases not matched to a gene: 12. The data derive from a study of cytomegalovirus exposure and HLA in healthy donors. It was with 60 Vbeta and 13 Jbeta primers that the PCR ran. Only in-frame clones appear in the TCRdb table, and some are missing; sequencing was by immunoSEQ multiplex PCR. Seen here are 65,000 to 70,000 clones, around 75% observed once, and the top ten hold almost 7.5%. This TCR came from a woman aged 25 to 39 in good health and CMV-seropositive. Sequencing was carried out using PBMCs. This rearrangement joins TRBV5-4 to TRBJ1-6, with 8 positions matching TRBD1. CDR3 coding DNA: TGTGCCAGCAGCCTCGGGACAGGCGCCTATAGCTCCTATAATTCACCCCTCCACTTT. Its translation is CASSLGTGAYSSYNSPLHF.